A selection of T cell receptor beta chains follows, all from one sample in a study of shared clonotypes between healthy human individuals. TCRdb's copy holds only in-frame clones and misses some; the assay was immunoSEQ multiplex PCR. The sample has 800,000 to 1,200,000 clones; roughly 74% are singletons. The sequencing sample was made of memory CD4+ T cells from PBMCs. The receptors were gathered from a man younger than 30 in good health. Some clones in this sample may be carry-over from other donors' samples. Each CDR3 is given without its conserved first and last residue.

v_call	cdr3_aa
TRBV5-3	ARSLGHSYEQY
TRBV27	ASRTLAGDGWGTDTQY
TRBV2	ASSGQGYYGYT
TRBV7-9	ASSPAASASYEQY
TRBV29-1	SVDGLAGGPDTQY
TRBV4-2	ASSQDLGSDTEAF
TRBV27	ASSTRGAAAEKLF
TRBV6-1	ASSEAGMNDEQY
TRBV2	ASSENEQF
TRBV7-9	ASSLQQGVEKLF
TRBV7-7	ASSLGPDVSGNTIY
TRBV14	ASGRSGETQY
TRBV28	ASSDTGGNSGANVLT
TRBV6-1	ASSEGVLGQGLTDTQY
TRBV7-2	ASSYLAGASTGELF
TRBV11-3	ASSSSAATGELF
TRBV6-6	ASSSDRAQPQH
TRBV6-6	ASRWSGANVLT
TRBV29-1	STGQGAADTQY
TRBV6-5	ASSRGFPLTQPQH